The 16 T cell receptor beta chains given below trace back to one sample, sequenced in a study of beta chain features in type 1 diabetes. Expressed TCRB transcripts were sequenced after all isolated RNA was converted to cDNA. This table comes from immunoSEQ multiplex PCR, and its TCRdb copy is limited to in-frame clones, with some not included. The sample carries about 180,000 clones, about 13% recorded once. Material: central memory CD4+ T cells from blood. The receptors shown here come from a woman aged 18-29 years in good health.

The V gene is TRBV5-4, the J gene TRBJ2-7, with 15 bases fitting TRBD2. Germline-derived CDR1 and CDR2 are SGHNT and YYREEE (reference sequence). V was clipped by 4 bases and J by 4 bases; unmatched bases: 3. CDR3 length: 15 residues. CDR3 in DNA: TGTGCCAGCAGCGGGGGGACTAGCGGGGGGTACGAGCAGTACTTC. Translation gives CASSGGTSGGYEQYF. The full variable domain, in which reference TRBV5-4 and TRBJ2-7 provide the parts outside the CDR3, is ETGVTQSPTHLIKTRGQQVTLRCSSQSGHNTVSWYQQALGQGPQFIFQYYREEENGRGNFPPRFSGLQFPNYSSELNVNALELDDSALYLCASSGGTSGGYEQYFGPGTRLTVT.

The chain uses TRBV9 and TRBJ2-1, with TRBD2 matching 7 bases. Trimming cost V 4 bases and J 2 bases; bases outside gene matches: 6. Germline CDR1 and CDR2: SGDLS and YYNGEE. The CDR3 is made up of 15 amino acids. For the CDR3, the DNA is TGTGCCAGCAGCTCCGGGACTAAACCCTACAATGAGCAGTTCTTC. It encodes CASSSGTKPYNEQFF.

This clone has more than one count but fewer than ten. The chain joins TRBV29-1 to TRBJ1-1; a weak D match, TRBD1 (5 bases). This CDR3 region has 13 residues. The V gene lost 4 bases and the J gene lost 1 base, with 10 bases spanning the gap. The germline CDR1 and CDR2 sequences are SQVTM and ANQGSEA. The CDR3 spells CSVADRPNTEAFF. CDR3 in DNA: TGCAGCGTTGCCGACAGACCGAACACTGAAGCTTTCTTT.

The genes are TRBV29-1 and TRBJ2-1; D is unclear. From germline, CDR1 is SQVTM and CDR2 ANQGSEA. The CDR3 loop spans 12 amino acids. V dropped 8 bases and J dropped 3 bases, with 11 bases sitting between them. The CDR3 sequence: CSSRGGYNEQFF. The CDR3 nucleotides read TGCAGCTCGCGCGGTGGCTACAATGAGCAGTTCTTC.

This clone has more than one count but fewer than ten. The chain joins TRBV5-4 to TRBJ1-2, with TRBD1 as a possible D gene (5 bases). This CDR3 spans 14 amino acids. CDR1 SGHNT and CDR2 YYREEE come from the germline V gene (reference sequence). The ends were cut back, 4 bases at V and 3 bases at J, with 13 bases in the middle. CDR3 amino acids: CASSPQGSDYGYTF. CDR3 DNA: TGTGCCAGCAGCCCTCAGGGTTCTGACTATGGCTACACCTTC.

This clone was counted between two and nine times. V usage is TRBV30 and J usage is TRBJ1-2; possible D gene TRBD1, 6 bases. V lost 8 bases and J 5 bases, leaving 21 bases between the germline ends. Germline assignment: CDR1 GTSNPN and CDR2 SVGIG (reference sequence). The CDR3 sequence is 14 residues long. CDR3 nucleotide sequence: TGTGCCGGGGATGGACAGCTCGGAATGTATGGCTACACCTTC. This gives the protein CAGDGQLGMYGYTF. Full variable domain (outside the CDR3, taken from reference TRBV30 and TRBJ1-2): SQTIHQWPATLVQPVGSPLSLECTVEGTSNPNLYWYRQAAGRGLQLLFYSVGIGQISSEVPQNLSASRPQDRQFILSSKKLLLSDSGFYLCAGDGQLGMYGYTFGSGTRLTVV.

The rearrangement links TRBV5-1 to TRBJ1-3; D not certain. V was shortened by 0 bases and J by 0 bases, with 10 bases between the two germline ends. The germline V gene encodes CDR1 SGHRS and CDR2 YFSETQ. There are 16 residues in the CDR3. CDR3 nucleotides: TGCGCCAGCAGCTTGGTACCTATTGGCTCTGGAAACACCATATATTTT. It specifies CASSLVPIGSGNTIYF. The variable domain in full, with the rest retrieved from reference TRBV5-1 and TRBJ1-3, is KAGVTQTPRYLIKTRGQQVTLSCSPISGHRSVSWYQQTPGQGLQFLFEYFSETQRNKGNFPGRFSGRQFSNSRSEMNVSTLELGDSALYLCASSLVPIGSGNTIYFGEGSWLTVV.

This chain uses TRBV29-1 with TRBJ2-7, with TRBD1 identical over 10 bases. Germline assignment: CDR1 SQVTM and CDR2 ANQGSEA. The CDR3 is made up of 13 amino acids. Trimming cost V 7 bases and J 4 bases; bases outside gene matches: 7. The CDR3 sequence: CSALDRGGYEQYF. In nucleotides, the CDR3 is TGCAGCGCCTTGGACAGGGGGGGTTACGAGCAGTACTTC.

This clone has only a few counts. The rearrangement links TRBV5-6 to TRBJ2-2; the D gene is possibly TRBD2 (5 bases). Germline CDR1 is SGHDT and CDR2 is YYEEEE. CDR3 length equals 15 residues. V was pared by 4 bases and J by 6 bases, with 16 bases between. The CDR3 reads CASSAWRSRAGELFF. The CDR3 bases are TGTGCCAGCAGCGCCTGGAGGAGCCGGGCCGGGGAGCTGTTTTTT.

V gene TRBV18 combines with J gene TRBJ1-1; 10 positions agree with TRBD1. Germline CDR1 KGHSH, CDR2 LQKENI. The J segment lost 6 bases and the V segment lost 3 bases, leaving 4 bases of the junction unmatched. This CDR3 comprises 14 residues. CDR3 protein: CASSPVDRGAEAFF. The CDR3 coding sequence is TGTGCCAGCTCACCTGTGGACAGGGGGGCTGAAGCTTTCTTT. Combining the CDR3 with reference TRBV18 and TRBJ1-1 gives the whole variable domain NAGVMQNPRHLVRRRGQEARLRCSPMKGHSHVYWYRQLPEEGLKFMVYLQKENIIDESGMPKERFSAEFPKEGPSILRIQQVVRGDSAAYFCASSPVDRGAEAFFGQGTRLTVV.

This clone came up a few times. The chain uses TRBV28 and TRBJ2-7; 8 positions agree with TRBD2. Trimming removed 6 bases from V and 0 bases from J; junction bases left unmatched: 7. The germline V gene has CDR1 MDHEN and CDR2 SYDVKM. CDR3 length: 15 residues. The CDR3 region is CASRQNSGNSYEQYF. The CDR3 nucleotides are TGTGCCAGCAGGCAGAATAGCGGGAACTCCTACGAGCAGTACTTC.

The chain joins TRBV5-1 to TRBJ2-2, with D unresolved. The CDR3 consists of 16 residues. V shed 8 bases and J shed 3 bases, with 20 bases lying between them. Per germline, CDR1 SGHRS and CDR2 YFSETQ. The CDR3 protein is CASHPSLSAHTGELFF. DNA for the CDR3: TGCGCCAGTCACCCGTCCCTAAGCGCCCACACCGGGGAGCTGTTTTTT. Filled out from reference TRBV5-1 and TRBJ2-2, the complete variable domain reads KAGVTQTPRYLIKTRGQQVTLSCSPISGHRSVSWYQQTPGQGLQFLFEYFSETQRNKGNFPGRFSGRQFSNSRSEMNVSTLELGDSALYLCASHPSLSAHTGELFFGEGSRLTVL.

V is TRBV18 and J is TRBJ2-5, with D unresolved. The V gene's germline CDR1 is KGHSH and CDR2 LQKENI. The CDR3 runs 14 residues. V was clipped by 3 bases and J by 4 bases, with 12 bases between them. CDR3 amino acids: CASSPTSHAETQYF. CDR3 coding DNA: TGTGCCAGCTCACCCACAAGTCATGCAGAGACCCAGTACTTC.

The V gene is TRBV2, the J gene TRBJ2-1, with 12 nucleotides matching TRBD1. V lost 6 bases to trimming and J lost 8 bases; unmatched junction nucleotides: 8. This CDR3 comprises 15 residues. Germline loops: CDR1 SNHLY, CDR2 FYNNEI. The CDR3 here is CASSRDRGQGDEQFF. DNA for the CDR3: TGTGCCAGCAGCCGGGACAGGGGGCAGGGTGATGAGCAGTTCTTC.

This clone appeared a few times. This chain uses TRBV30 with TRBJ2-5; 8 nucleotides match TRBD2. In germline, CDR1 is GTSNPN, CDR2 SVGIG (reference sequence). The length of the CDR3 is 14 residues. V was clipped by 4 bases and J by 6 bases; unmatched bases: 10. CDR3 protein: CAWIGGLARQTQYF. CDR3 coding DNA: TGTGCCTGGATTGGAGGACTAGCCCGACAGACCCAGTACTTC.

This chain uses TRBV29-1 with TRBJ1-1; a weak D match, TRBD1 (5 bases). The CDR3 sequence is 12 residues long. V shed 3 bases and J shed 11 bases, with 16 bases lying between them. Germline CDR1 SQVTM, CDR2 ANQGSEA. The CDR3 DNA reads as TGCAGCGTTGATATTGCCAGGGTAGGTGCTTTCTTT. Its translation: CSVDIARVGAFF. The variable domain in full, with the rest retrieved from reference TRBV29-1 and TRBJ1-1, is SAVISQKPSRDICQRGTSLTIQCQVDSQVTMMFWYRQQPGQSLTLIATANQGSEATYESGFVIDKFPISRPNLTFSTLTVSNMSPEDSSIYLCSVDIARVGAFFGQGTRLTVV.